Listed below are T cell receptor beta chains from one sample, sequenced in a study of PD-1 blockade in classical Hodgkin lymphoma. Assay used: immunoSEQ multiplex PCR; TCRdb lists only in-frame clones, some missing. The sample records 120,000 to 150,000 clones, about 81% being singletons. The specimen comprised peripheral blood mononuclear cells (PBMCs), sampled before the second cycle of nivolumab. All receptors derive from a human donor with classical Hodgkin lymphoma. Each CDR3 is given without its conserved first and last residue.

>TRBV19
ASSMSGSGANVLT
>TRBV6-5
ASSYGAGGYSPLH
>TRBV5-5
ASTGGVEQF
>TRBV6-1
ASVRVNEQY
>TRBV9
ARSVGAGGLTDTQY
>TRBV5-1
ASSVDRGLEAF
>TRBV2
ASRQNTGELF
>TRBV11-2
ASSSELREAF
>TRBV12-5
ASGLGNSGREHRGAV
>TRBV7-9
ASSLGHQNTEAF
>TRBV6-6
ASSDEVDNEQF
>TRBV10-3
AISGAWTGAYNEQF
>TRBV28
ASSHLQGFGNTIY
>TRBV2
ASSSERASTDTQY
>TRBV2
ASSVDAIAKNIQY
>TRBV4-1
ASSQAPPGDREKLF
>TRBV7-8
ASSHTYQPQH
>TRBV9
ASSVYGGSSYEQY
>TRBV6-5
ASSTHGGETQY
>TRBV5-1
ASSLELETQY
>TRBV7-3
ASSRTGNYGYT
>TRBV15
ATSRSIRAPNEKLF
>TRBV19
ASSPDSRQEQY
>TRBV30
AWRPEETQY
>TRBV7-7
ASSLGTGTSYEQY
>TRBV27
ASSWGQGSQPQH
>TRBV5-4
ASSLASGASYEQY
>TRBV11-2
ASSPGGFSSYEQY
>TRBV6-5
ASSPLGGVGTEAF
>TRBV2
ATKSGTLNYNEQF
>TRBV6-5
ASSYRSYGYT
>TRBV11-3
ASSETRTGELF
>TRBV7-9
ASSLEGNEQF
>TRBV4-3
ASSPVWGRDSGTEAF
>TRBV21-1
ASPLAGGTGSSYEQY
>TRBV11-3
ASSLSARGNIQY
>TRBV11-2
ASSPRTEANTEAF
>TRBV28
ASSAGLSGRLGETQY
>TRBV10-3
AISERGGFGEKLF
>TRBV6-6
ASSAPGNPRRYEQY
>TRBV5-4
ASSSQGAGEKLF
>TRBV6-5
ASSEAQVTEAF
>TRBV6-6
ASSSHSSNRMGYT